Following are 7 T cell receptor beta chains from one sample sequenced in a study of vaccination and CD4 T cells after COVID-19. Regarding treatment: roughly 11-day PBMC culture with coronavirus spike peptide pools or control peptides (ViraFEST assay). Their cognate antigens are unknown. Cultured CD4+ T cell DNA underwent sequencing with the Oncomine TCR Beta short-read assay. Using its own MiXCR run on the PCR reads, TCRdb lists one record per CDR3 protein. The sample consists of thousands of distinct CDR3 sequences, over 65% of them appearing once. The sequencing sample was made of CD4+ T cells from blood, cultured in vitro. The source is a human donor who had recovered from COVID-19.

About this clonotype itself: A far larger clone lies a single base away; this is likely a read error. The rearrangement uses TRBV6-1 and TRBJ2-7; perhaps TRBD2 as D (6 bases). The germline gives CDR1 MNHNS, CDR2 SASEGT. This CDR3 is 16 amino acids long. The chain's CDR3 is CAISETEGRHSYEQYF. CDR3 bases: TGTGCCATCAGTGAGACCGAGGGGAGGCACTCCTACGAGCAGTACTTC.

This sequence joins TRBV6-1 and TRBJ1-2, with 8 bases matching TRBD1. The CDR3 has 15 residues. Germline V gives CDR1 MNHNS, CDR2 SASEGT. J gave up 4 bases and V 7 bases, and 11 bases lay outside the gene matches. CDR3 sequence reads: CASTHGTGTLYGYTF. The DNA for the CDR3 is TGTGCCAGCACGCACGGGACAGGAACTCTCTATGGCTACACCTTC.

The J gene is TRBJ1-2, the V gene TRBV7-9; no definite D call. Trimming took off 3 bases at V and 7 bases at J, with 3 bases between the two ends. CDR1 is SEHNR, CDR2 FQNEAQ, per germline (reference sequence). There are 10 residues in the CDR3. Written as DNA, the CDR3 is TGTGCCAGCAGCTTCGGTGGCTACACCTTC. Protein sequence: CASSFGGYTF.

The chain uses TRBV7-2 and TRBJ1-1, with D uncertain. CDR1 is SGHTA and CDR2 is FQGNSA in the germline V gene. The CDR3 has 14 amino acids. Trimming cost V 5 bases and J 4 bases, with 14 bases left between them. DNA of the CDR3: TGTGCCAGCAGCCCCCTGGGAGGGAGCACTGAAGCTTTCTTT. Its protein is CASSPLGGSTEAFF.

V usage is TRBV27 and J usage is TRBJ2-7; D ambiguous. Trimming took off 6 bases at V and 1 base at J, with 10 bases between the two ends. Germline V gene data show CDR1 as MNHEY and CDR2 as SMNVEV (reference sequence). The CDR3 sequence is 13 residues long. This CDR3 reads CASRPTGSYEQYF. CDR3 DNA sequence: TGTGCCAGCAGGCCGACCGGGTCCTACGAGCAGTACTTC.

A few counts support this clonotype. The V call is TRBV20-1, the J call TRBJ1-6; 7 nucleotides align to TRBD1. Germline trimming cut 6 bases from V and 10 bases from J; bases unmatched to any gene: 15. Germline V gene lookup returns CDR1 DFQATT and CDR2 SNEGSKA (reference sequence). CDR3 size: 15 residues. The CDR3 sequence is CSALLDDRARSPLHF. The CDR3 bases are TGCAGTGCCCTATTGGACGACAGGGCCAGGTCACCCCTCCACTTT.

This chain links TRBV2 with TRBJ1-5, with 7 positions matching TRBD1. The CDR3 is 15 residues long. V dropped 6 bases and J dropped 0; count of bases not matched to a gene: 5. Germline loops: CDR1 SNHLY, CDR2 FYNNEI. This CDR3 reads CASRPGGVSNQPQHF. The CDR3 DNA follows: TGTGCCAGCAGGCCAGGGGGGGTTAGCAATCAGCCCCAGCATTTT.